This T cell receptor (beta chain) was obtained from a study of OX40 agonist ivuxolimab in advanced cancers. Across the study: Hepatocellular carcinoma, melanoma, renal cell or head and neck cancer occurred in dose-escalation patients. Points from the study as a whole: The antigens recognized by the expanded peripheral T cells, that is their antigen specificity, were not determined. A proportion of nonresponders additionally exhibited low normalized T-cell clonal expansion.

Notes on this clone: Its specificity is not known.

Repertoires were generated with immunoSEQ multiplex PCR, while TCRdb's copy carries only in-frame clones and drops some. Found here are some 97,000 clones, around 90% of them singletons; the top ten hold around 0.16%. The CDR3 consists of 14 residues. The germline V gene has CDR1 SGHNT and CDR2 YYREEE (reference sequence). V lost 4 bases and J lost 10; bases outside the gene matches: 6. The chain links TRBV5-4 to TRBJ1-4; 11 positions match TRBD1. Specimen: CD4+ or CD8+ T cells sorted from blood, collected in a trial of the OX40 agonist ivuxolimab. This TCR was recovered from an adult with an advanced solid tumor such as melanoma, head and neck, liver or kidney cancer. The CDR3 sequence: CASSPAGTGGKLFF. In DNA form, the CDR3 reads TGTGCCAGCAGCCCAGCGGGGACAGGGGGAAAACTGTTTTTT. The whole variable domain, filled in from reference TRBV5-4 and TRBJ1-4, reads ETGVTQSPTHLIKTRGQQVTLRCSSQSGHNTVSWYQQALGQGPQFIFQYYREEENGRGNFPPRFSGLQFPNYSSELNVNALELDDSALYLCASSPAGTGGKLFFGSGTQLSVL.